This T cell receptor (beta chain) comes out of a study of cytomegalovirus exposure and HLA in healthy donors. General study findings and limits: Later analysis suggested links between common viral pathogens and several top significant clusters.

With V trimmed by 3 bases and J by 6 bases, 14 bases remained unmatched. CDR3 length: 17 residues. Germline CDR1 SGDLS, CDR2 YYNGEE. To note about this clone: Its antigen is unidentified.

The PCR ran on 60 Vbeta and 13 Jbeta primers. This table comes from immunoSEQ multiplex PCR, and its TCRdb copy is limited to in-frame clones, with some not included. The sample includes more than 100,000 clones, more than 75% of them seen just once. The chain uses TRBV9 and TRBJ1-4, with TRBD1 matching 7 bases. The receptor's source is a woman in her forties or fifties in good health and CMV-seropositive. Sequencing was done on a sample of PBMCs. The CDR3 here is CASSGFSEGAEDEKLFF. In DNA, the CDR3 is TGTGCCAGCAGCGGTTTCAGCGAGGGGGCGGAGGATGAAAAACTGTTTTTT.